These 24 T cell receptor beta chains share one sample of origin, sequenced in a study of molecular identifiers for immune sequencing clone quantification (dated by TCRdb to 2017 to 2018). The library was built by means of PCR. Sequenced on an Illumina HiSeq 4000. In TCRdb, the public reads were trimmed at Q25 with fastp and aligned with MiXCR, with productive beta chains retained. Rows are unified per CDR3 protein, each entry keeping the most common DNA and genes. This sample lists around 480,000 distinct CDR3 sequences; 20% to 25% were detected once. Clones ranked in the top ten supply approximately 0.8% of the sample. The sequencing input was naive CD8+ T cells from blood, with Jurkat cell RNA spiked in. In the paper's terms, the cell subset or site label means: FACS-sorted CD8+CD4-CCR7+CD45RA+ naive T cells. These receptors were obtained from a human donor in good health. Some libraries in this study had Jurkat cell RNA spiked in.

This clonotype was observed many times. The CDR3 reads CASSLYRDLPDTQYF. The CDR3 DNA sequence: TGTGCCAGCAGCTTATACAGGGATCTGCCAGATACGCAGTATTTT. This chain joins TRBV5-6 and TRBJ2-3; a possible D gene is TRBD1 (6 bases). Germline V gene sequence: CDR1 SGHDT, CDR2 YYEEEE. V lost 2 bases to trimming and J lost 4 bases, with 14 bases between them. The CDR3 covers 15 residues.

This sequence joins TRBV27 and TRBJ2-7; 7 nucleotides align to TRBD1. The germline CDR1 and CDR2 sequences are MNHEY and SMNVEV (reference sequence). V shed 3 bases, J shed 1 base, and the junction held 6 bases outside the gene matches. The CDR3 runs 15 residues. CDR3 residues: CASSFSMGQSYEQYF. The CDR3 DNA reads as TGTGCCAGCAGTTTCTCTATGGGACAGTCCTACGAGCAGTACTTC.

The chain is built from TRBV20-1 and TRBJ2-7, with 9 bases matching TRBD2. CDR1 is DFQATT and CDR2 is SNEGSKA in the germline V gene (reference sequence). J was trimmed by 1 base and V by 8 bases; bases with no gene match: 21. The CDR3 is made up of 18 amino acids. Written as DNA, the CDR3 is TGCAGTCCTTACAACCTTTACTTAGCGGGAGAGACGTCCTACGAGCAGTACTTC. Translating gives CSPYNLYLAGETSYEQYF.

This clonotype showed up many times. The chain combines TRBV11-2 with TRBJ1-1; D not resolved. The CDR3 is 16 amino acids. Germline V lookup: CDR1 SGHAT, CDR2 FQNNGV. Trimming took off 1 base at V and 1 base at J, with 13 bases between the two ends. The CDR3 here is CASSLGVGKRNTEAFF. The CDR3 nucleotides read TGTGCCAGCAGCTTAGGCGTGGGGAAAAGGAACACTGAAGCTTTCTTT.

On this clonotype: Being one base from a much bigger clone, this may be a read error. The CDR3 protein is CASSPSEDGQGTQYF. CDR3 bases: TGCGCCAGCAGCCCAAGCGAGGACGGTCAAGGGACCCAGTACTTC. The chain has TRBV4-1 and TRBJ2-5, with no clear D. The CDR3 length is 15 residues. Germline V gene lookup returns CDR1 MGHRA and CDR2 YSYEKL.

This clonotype was counted a few times. The chain couples TRBV19 to TRBJ2-7; no clear D gene. CDR1 LNHDA and CDR2 SQIVND come from the germline V gene (reference sequence). The CDR3 is 15 residues long. V was cut by 5 bases and J by 1 base, with 15 bases left in between. CDR3 coding DNA: TGTGCCAGTAGTCCTTCCCCAGCTTATTCCTACGAGCAGTACTTC. Translation gives CASSPSPAYSYEQYF.

At least ten counts were recorded for this clonotype. The rearrangement uses TRBV6-6 and TRBJ2-3; 7 bases map to TRBD1. V lost 6 bases to trimming and J lost 0 bases; unmatched junction nucleotides: 12. The length of the CDR3 is 17 residues. The germline V gene encodes CDR1 MNHNY and CDR2 SVGAGI (reference sequence). This CDR3 reads CASSLIRGPPSTDTQYF. In DNA, the CDR3 is TGTGCCAGCAGCCTCATAAGGGGGCCACCTAGCACAGATACGCAGTATTTT.

This clonotype was seen only a few times. The chain is built from TRBV11-2 and TRBJ1-4, with D hard to call. The CDR3 loop spans 13 amino acids. Germline CDR1 SGHAT, CDR2 FQNNGV. Trimming took off 3 bases at V and 5 bases at J, with 7 bases between the two ends. The CDR3 protein is CASSFFPNEKLFF. In nucleotides, the CDR3 is TGTGCCAGCAGCTTTTTTCCGAATGAAAAACTGTTTTTT.

The chain joins TRBV7-6 to TRBJ2-3, with 10 positions matching TRBD1. In germline, CDR1 is SGHVS, CDR2 FNYEAQ. The CDR3 totals 13 residues. The V segment lost 3 bases and the J segment 9 bases; nucleotides outside the gene matches: 3. The CDR3 spells CASSFLDRGTQYF. In nucleotides, the CDR3 is TGTGCCAGCAGCTTTTTGGACAGGGGGACGCAGTATTTT.

Comment on this clonotype: Since a much larger clone is just one base distant, this may be a read error. The CDR3 DNA sequence: TGTGCCAGCCTGCCAGCGGGAGTGTCGGGAGATGCGCAGTATTTT. Protein sequence: CASLPAGVSGDAQYF. The gene calls are TRBV7-9 and TRBJ2-3; 8 bases agree with TRBD2. Looked up from germline, CDR1 is SEHNR and CDR2 is FQNEAQ (reference sequence). CDR3 length equals 15 residues. The whole variable domain, filled in from reference TRBV7-9 and TRBJ2-3, reads DTGVSQNPRHKITKRGQNVTFRCDPISEHNRLYWYRQTLGQGPEFLTYFQNEAQLEKSRLLSDRFSAERPKGSFSTLEIQRTEQGDSAMYLCASLPAGVSGDAQYFGPGTRLTVL.

As concerns this clonotype: Its ends do not fully match the called genes, so a read error is possible. The gene calls are TRBV6-1 and TRBJ1-5; no clear D. Germline V gene data show CDR1 as MNHNS and CDR2 as SASEGT. This CDR3 spans 14 amino acids. The CDR3 DNA sequence: TGTGCCAGCAGTGAGTGGCAGAGCAATCAGCCCCAGCGTTTT. It specifies CASSEWQSNQPQRF.

This clonotype has ten or more counts. The V call is TRBV5-1, the J call TRBJ2-7; 9 nucleotides match TRBD2. The germline V gene encodes CDR1 SGHRS and CDR2 YFSETQ. Trimming removed 4 bases from V and 2 bases from J; junction bases left unmatched: 1. The CDR3 is made up of 13 amino acids. DNA for the CDR3: TGCGCCAGCAGCACTAGCGGGCCCTACGAGCAGTACTTC. It translates to CASSTSGPYEQYF. Full variable domain (remainder filled in from reference TRBV5-1 and TRBJ2-7): KAGVTQTPRYLIKTRGQQVTLSCSPISGHRSVSWYQQTPGQGLQFLFEYFSETQRNKGNFPGRFSGRQFSNSRSEMNVSTLELGDSALYLCASSTSGPYEQYFGPGTRLTVT.

The table lists this clonotype with a few counts. V gene TRBV19 combines with J gene TRBJ1-1; D possibly corresponds to TRBD1 (5 bases). V lost 5 bases and J lost 1, with 8 bases in between. CDR1 and CDR2 (germline): LNHDA, SQIVND (reference sequence). The CDR3 sequence is 13 residues long. The CDR3 loop reads CASSDRPNTEAFF. CDR3 in DNA: TGTGCCAGTAGTGACAGACCGAACACTGAAGCTTTCTTT.

Turning to this clonotype: This sequence may be a read error, since a much larger clone differs from it by one base. The chain couples TRBV27 to TRBJ1-2; D ambiguous. V was shortened by 8 bases and J by 4 bases, with 11 bases between the two germline ends. Germline loops: CDR1 MNHEY, CDR2 SMNVEV (reference sequence). CDR3 length equals 12 residues. In nucleotides, the CDR3 is TGTGCCAGCGGATTTTTTCCCTATGGCTACACCTTC. Translated: CASGFFPYGYTF.

This clonotype occurred many times. This chain links TRBV20-1 with TRBJ2-7, with a possible D match to TRBD1 (6 bases). The CDR3 has 14 amino acids. Germline V gene sequence: CDR1 DFQATT, CDR2 SNEGSKA (reference sequence). V was pared by 3 bases and J by 2 bases, with 14 bases between. This CDR3 is CSASRMQGPYEQYF. CDR3 bases: TGCAGTGCTAGTAGAATGCAGGGGCCCTACGAGCAGTACTTC.

In its sample, this clonotype was seen a few times. V gene TRBV12-3 or TRBV12-4 combines with J gene TRBJ2-3; possible D gene TRBD1, 6 bases. The CDR3 extends over 16 amino acids. V shed 8 bases and J shed 2 bases, with 20 bases lying between them. The CDR3 loop reads CASGGTGPINTDTQYF. As DNA, the CDR3 is TGTGCCAGCGGGGGCACGGGACCTATAAACACAGATACGCAGTATTTT.

This clonotype occurred many times. V usage is TRBV7-2 and J usage is TRBJ1-1; no firm D call. V was trimmed by 1 base and J by 6 bases, leaving 12 bases between them. Germline CDR1 reads SGHTA; CDR2 reads FQGNSA. The CDR3 contains 14 residues. The CDR3 DNA is TGTGCCAGCAGCTTAGTCGTTGGAGTCCCTGAAGCTTTCTTT. Its protein product is CASSLVVGVPEAFF.

This clonotype came up many times. The rearrangement joins TRBV20-1 to TRBJ2-3; 7 bases fit TRBD2. The germline V gene has CDR1 DFQATT and CDR2 SNEGSKA (reference sequence). V lost 2 bases, J lost 0 bases, and 2 bases stayed unmatched. The CDR3 sequence is 14 residues long. The CDR3 sequence: CSARSGISTDTQYF. CDR3 bases: TGCAGTGCTAGAAGCGGGATAAGCACAGATACGCAGTATTTT.

This clonotype was picked up many times. The chain links TRBV4-3 to TRBJ2-7; unclear D gene. The ends were cut back, 1 base at V and 5 bases at J, with 9 bases in the middle. This CDR3 is 13 amino acids long. Germline CDR1 reads LGHNA; CDR2 reads YSLEER. CDR3 sequence: CASSQGRWDEQYF. CDR3 bases: TGCGCCAGCAGCCAAGGTCGATGGGACGAGCAGTACTTC.

This clonotype has a count of ten or more. This sequence joins TRBV20-1 and TRBJ2-3; 10 bases line up with TRBD2. Per germline, CDR1 DFQATT and CDR2 SNEGSKA (reference sequence). Trimming took 0 bases from V and 4 from J; bases not matched to a gene: 10. CDR3 length equals 17 residues. CDR3 nucleotide sequence: TGCAGTGCTAGAGATAGGAGCGGGAGGGCCGTCGCAGATACGCAGTATTTT. Protein sequence: CSARDRSGRAVADTQYF.

Of note for this clonotype: A junction boundary mismatches the germline segment, possibly from a read error. V is TRBV7-9 and J is TRBJ1-5; no clear D. The germline gives CDR1 SEHNR, CDR2 FQNEAQ (reference sequence). The CDR3 has 15 residues. CDR3 region: CASSLDGNSYQPQHF. CDR3 bases: TGTGCCAGCAGCTTAGACGGAAATAGCTATCAGCCCCAGCATTTT.

This clonotype was detected ten times or more. The chain recombines TRBV7-8 with TRBJ2-1; unclear D gene. CDR1 and CDR2 from the germline V gene are SGHVS and FQNEAQ. V was trimmed by 2 bases and J by 1 base, leaving 3 bases between them. The CDR3 extends over 13 amino acids. The CDR3 loop reads CASSLTSYNEQFF. The CDR3 nucleotides read TGTGCCAGCAGCTTAACGTCCTACAATGAGCAGTTCTTC. The full variable domain, completed using reference TRBV7-8 and TRBJ2-1, is GAGVSQSPRYKVAKRGQDVALRCDPISGHVSLFWYQQALGQGPEFLTYFQNEAQLDKSGLPSDRFFAERPEGSVSTLKIQRTQQEDSAVYLCASSLTSYNEQFFGPGTRLTVL.

With respect to this clonotype: No conserved phenylalanine or tryptophan ends this CDR3, so it is likely a read error. The rearrangement joins TRBV6-1 to TRBJ1-1, with 7 bases aligning to TRBD1. The CDR3 runs to 14 residues. The germline CDR1 and CDR2 sequences are MNHNS and SASEGT. Trimming at V came to 6 bases and at J to 0 bases, leaving 4 bases not matched to a gene. CDR3 in amino acids: CASSPGGMNTEAFS. CDR3 DNA sequence: TGTGCCAGCAGCCCAGGGGGAATGAACACTGAAGCTTTCTCT.

This clonotype was observed a handful of times. The CDR3 sequence is CSVSWAGLYEQYF. CDR3 bases: TGCAGTGTCTCATGGGCAGGACTATACGAGCAGTACTTC. V is TRBV20-1 and J is TRBJ2-7; the D gene is possibly TRBD2 (6 bases). The V and J ends lost 7 bases and 4 bases respectively, with 17 bases between them. CDR1 is DFQATT, CDR2 SNEGSKA, per germline (reference sequence). The CDR3 is 13 residues long.